The clone carrying this T cell receptor beta chain was seen more than once but under ten times. This sample was included in a study of blood T cell repertoires in COVID-19. About the study: T cells, B-cell-depleted T cells, or PBMCs provided the cDNA or gDNA that served as material.

As handled by the study authors: For nucleated cells, counts were estimated from reference gene primer amplification. Clones were read by immunoSEQ multiplex PCR, and TCRdb kept only the in-frame ones, dropping some. The V and J calls and clone size are taken from that table; D and trimming were inferred from the DNA. Here the sample spans approximately 230,000 clones, 87% being singletons. CDR1 is MRHNA and CDR2 is SNTAGT in the germline V gene. Trimming at V came to 6 bases and at J to 5 bases, leaving 8 bases not matched to a gene. The CDR3 is made up of 14 amino acids. Participants had their cohort set by participant-reported clinical history.

This sequence joins TRBV6-4 and TRBJ1-1; 8 positions match TRBD1. This clonotype was sampled from a young woman with acute COVID-19. Material: PBMCs or T cells enriched from blood (not recorded which). The CDR3 region is CASRTDRASTEAFF. CDR3 DNA sequence: TGTGCCAGCAGGACGGACAGGGCCTCTACTGAAGCTTTCTTT.